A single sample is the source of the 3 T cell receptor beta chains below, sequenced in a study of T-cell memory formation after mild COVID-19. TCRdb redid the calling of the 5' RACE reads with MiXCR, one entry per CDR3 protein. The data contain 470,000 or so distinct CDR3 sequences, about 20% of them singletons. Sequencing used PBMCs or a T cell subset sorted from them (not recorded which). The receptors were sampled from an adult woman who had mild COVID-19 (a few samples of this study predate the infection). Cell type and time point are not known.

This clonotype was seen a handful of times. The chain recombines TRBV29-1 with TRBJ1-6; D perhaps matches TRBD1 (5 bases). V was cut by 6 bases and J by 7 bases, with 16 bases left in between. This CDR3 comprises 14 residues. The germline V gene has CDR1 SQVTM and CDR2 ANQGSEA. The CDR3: CSVKGGAVNSPLHF. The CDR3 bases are TGCAGCGTAAAAGGAGGGGCGGTAAATTCACCCCTCCACTTT.

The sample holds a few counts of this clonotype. The CDR3: CASSPRLAGVRNEQYF. As DNA, the CDR3 is TGTGCCAGCTCACCGAGGCTAGCGGGAGTAAGGAACGAGCAGTACTTC. V is TRBV18 and J is TRBJ2-7; TRBD2 agrees at 10 bases. This CDR3 comprises 16 residues. CDR1 is KGHSH, CDR2 LQKENI, per germline. V lost 3 bases to trimming and J lost 5 bases; unmatched junction nucleotides: 10.

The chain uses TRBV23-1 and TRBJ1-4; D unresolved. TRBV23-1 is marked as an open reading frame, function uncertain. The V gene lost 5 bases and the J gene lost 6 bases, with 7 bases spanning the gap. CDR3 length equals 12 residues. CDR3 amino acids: CASSYFDEKLFF. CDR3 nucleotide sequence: TGCGCCAGCAGTTATTTTGATGAAAAACTGTTTTTT.